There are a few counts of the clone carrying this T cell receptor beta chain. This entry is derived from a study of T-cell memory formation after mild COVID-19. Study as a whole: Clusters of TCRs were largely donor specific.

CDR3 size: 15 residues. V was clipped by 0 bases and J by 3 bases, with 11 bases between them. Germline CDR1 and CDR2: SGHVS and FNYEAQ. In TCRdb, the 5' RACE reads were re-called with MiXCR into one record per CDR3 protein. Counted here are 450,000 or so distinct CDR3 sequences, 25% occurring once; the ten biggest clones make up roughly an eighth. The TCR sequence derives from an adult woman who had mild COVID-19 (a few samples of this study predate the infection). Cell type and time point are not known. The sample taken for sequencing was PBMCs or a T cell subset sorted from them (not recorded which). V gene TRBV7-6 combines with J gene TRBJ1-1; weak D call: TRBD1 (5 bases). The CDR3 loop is CASSLAVGGYTEAFF. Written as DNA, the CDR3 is TGTGCCAGCAGCTTAGCGGTTGGGGGTTACACTGAAGCTTTCTTT.